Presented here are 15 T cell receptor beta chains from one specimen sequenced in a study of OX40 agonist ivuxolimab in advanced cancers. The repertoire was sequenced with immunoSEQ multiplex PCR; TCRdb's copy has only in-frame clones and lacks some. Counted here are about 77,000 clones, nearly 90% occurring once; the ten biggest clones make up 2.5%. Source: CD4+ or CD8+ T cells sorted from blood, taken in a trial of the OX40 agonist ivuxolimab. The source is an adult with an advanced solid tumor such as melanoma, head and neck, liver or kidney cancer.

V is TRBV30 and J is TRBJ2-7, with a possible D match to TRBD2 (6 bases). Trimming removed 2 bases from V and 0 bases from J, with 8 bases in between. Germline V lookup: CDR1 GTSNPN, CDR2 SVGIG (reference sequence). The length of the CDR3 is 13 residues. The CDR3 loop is CAWSWDFSYEQYF. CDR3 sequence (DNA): TGTGCCTGGAGTTGGGACTTCTCCTACGAGCAGTACTTC.

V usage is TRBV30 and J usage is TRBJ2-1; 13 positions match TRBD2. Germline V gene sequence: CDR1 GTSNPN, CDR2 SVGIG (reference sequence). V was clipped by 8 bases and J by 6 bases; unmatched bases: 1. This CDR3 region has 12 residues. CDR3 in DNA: TGTGCCCGACTAGCGGGAGGCAATGAGCAGTTCTTC. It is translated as CARLAGGNEQFF. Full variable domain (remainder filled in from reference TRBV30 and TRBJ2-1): SQTIHQWPATLVQPVGSPLSLECTVEGTSNPNLYWYRQAAGRGLQLLFYSVGIGQISSEVPQNLSASRPQDRQFILSSKKLLLSDSGFYLCARLAGGNEQFFGPGTRLTVL.

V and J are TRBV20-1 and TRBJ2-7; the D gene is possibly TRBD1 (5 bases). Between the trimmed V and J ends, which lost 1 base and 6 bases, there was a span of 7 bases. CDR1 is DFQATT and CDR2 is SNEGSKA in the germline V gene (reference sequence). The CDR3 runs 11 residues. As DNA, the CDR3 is TGCAGTGCTAGAGTAGGGGTCGAGCAGTACTTC. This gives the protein CSARVGVEQYF.

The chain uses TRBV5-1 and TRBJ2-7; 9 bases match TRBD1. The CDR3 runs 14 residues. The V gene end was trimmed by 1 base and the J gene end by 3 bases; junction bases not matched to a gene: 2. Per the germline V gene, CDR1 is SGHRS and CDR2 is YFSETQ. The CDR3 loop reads CASSLRTGDYEQYF. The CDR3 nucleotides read TGCGCCAGCAGCTTGAGGACAGGGGACTACGAGCAGTACTTC.

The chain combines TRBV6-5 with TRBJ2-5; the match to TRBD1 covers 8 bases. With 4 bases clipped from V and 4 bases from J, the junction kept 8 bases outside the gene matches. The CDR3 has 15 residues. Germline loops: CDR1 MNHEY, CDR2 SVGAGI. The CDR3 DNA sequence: TGTGCCAGCAGTTCGACAGGGGAAGAAGCAGAGACCCAGTACTTC. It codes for CASSSTGEEAETQYF.

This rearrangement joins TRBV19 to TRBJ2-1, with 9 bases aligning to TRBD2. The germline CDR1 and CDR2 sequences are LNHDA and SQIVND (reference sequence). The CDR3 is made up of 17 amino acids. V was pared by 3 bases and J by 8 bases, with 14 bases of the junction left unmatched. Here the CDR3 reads CASSIVPGASGIDEQFF. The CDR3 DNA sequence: TGTGCCAGTAGTATCGTCCCCGGTGCTAGCGGGATAGATGAGCAGTTCTTC. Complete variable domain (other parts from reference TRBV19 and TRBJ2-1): DGGITQSPKYLFRKEGQNVTLSCEQNLNHDAMYWYRQDPGQGLRLIYYSQIVNDFQKGDIAEGYSVSREKKESFPLTVTSAQKNPTAFYLCASSIVPGASGIDEQFFGPGTRLTVL.

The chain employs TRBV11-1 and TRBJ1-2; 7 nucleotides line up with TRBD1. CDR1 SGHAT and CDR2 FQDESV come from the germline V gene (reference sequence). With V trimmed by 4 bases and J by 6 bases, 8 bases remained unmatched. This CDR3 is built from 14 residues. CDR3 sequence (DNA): TGTGCCAGCAGCTCAAAACCCAGGGGGGATGGCTACACCTTC. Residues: CASSSKPRGDGYTF.

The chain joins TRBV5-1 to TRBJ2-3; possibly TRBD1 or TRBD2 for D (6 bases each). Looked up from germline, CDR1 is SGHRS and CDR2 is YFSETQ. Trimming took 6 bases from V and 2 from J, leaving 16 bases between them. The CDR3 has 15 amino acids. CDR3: CASTGGYHATDTQYF. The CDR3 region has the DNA TGCGCCAGCACCGGGGGCTACCATGCCACAGATACGCAGTATTTT.

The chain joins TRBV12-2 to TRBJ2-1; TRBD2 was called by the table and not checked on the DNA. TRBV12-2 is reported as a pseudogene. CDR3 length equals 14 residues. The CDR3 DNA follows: TGTGCAAGTCGCCCGCAGCTAGCGGGGGAAGAGCAGTTCTTC. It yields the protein CASRPQLAGEEQFF.

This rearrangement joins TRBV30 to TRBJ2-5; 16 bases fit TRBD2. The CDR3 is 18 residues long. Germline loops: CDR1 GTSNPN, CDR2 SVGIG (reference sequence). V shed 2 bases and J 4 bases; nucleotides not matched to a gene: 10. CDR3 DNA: TGTGCCTGGAGTACCCCTAGGGGGACTAGCGGGAGGGGAGAGACCCAGTACTTC. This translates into CAWSTPRGTSGRGETQYF.

As DNA, the CDR3 is TGTGCCTGGAGTGTAAAAGGACAGGCCCGGGGTCAGCCCCAGCATTTT. Translating it yields CAWSVKGQARGQPQHF. V usage is TRBV30 and J usage is TRBJ1-5; TRBD1 matches at 7 bases. V lost 0 bases and J lost 6; bases outside the gene matches: 11. CDR1 is GTSNPN and CDR2 is SVGIG in the germline V gene (reference sequence). The CDR3 runs 16 residues.

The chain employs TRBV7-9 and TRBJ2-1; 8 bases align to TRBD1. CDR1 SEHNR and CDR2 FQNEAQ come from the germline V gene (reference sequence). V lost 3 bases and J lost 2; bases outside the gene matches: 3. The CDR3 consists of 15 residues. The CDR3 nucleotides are TGTGCCAGCAGCTTCTGGGACAGGCCCTACAATGAGCAGTTCTTC. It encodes CASSFWDRPYNEQFF.

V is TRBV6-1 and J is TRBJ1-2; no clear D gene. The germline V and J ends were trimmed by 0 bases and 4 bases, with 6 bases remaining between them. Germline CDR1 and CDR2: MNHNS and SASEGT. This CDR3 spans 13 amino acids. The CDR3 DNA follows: TGTGCCAGCAGTGAAGCGAACGGCTATGGCTACACCTTC. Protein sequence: CASSEANGYGYTF.

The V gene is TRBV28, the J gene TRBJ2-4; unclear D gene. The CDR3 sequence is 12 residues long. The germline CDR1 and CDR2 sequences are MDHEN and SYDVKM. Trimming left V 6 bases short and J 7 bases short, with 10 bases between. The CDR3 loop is CASSRNMNIQYF. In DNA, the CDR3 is TGTGCCAGCAGCCGAAACATGAACATTCAGTACTTC. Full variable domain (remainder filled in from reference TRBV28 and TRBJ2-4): DVKVTQSSRYLVKRTGEKVFLECVQDMDHENMFWYRQDPGLGLRLIYFSYDVKMKEKGDIPEGYSVSREKKERFSLILESASTNQTSMYLCASSRNMNIQYFGAGTRLSVL.

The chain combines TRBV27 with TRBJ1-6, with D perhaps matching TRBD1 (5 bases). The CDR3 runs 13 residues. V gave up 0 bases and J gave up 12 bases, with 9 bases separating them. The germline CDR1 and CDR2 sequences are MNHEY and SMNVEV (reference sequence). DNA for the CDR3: TGTGCCAGCAGTTTATCCCCGGGGGGACCCCTCCACTTT. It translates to CASSLSPGGPLHF.